Listed here are 20 T cell receptor beta chains from one sample, sequenced in a study of T cell repertoires in cytomegalovirus infection. These receptors are not linked to any known antigen. TCRdb ran MiXCR on the reads and lists one entry per CDR3 protein. Among under 500,000 distinct CDR3 sequences, approximately 40% were seen once, and the ten largest hold 40% to 50%. This material consisted of cultured PBMCs, taken from culture after CMV antigen stimulation. The receptors come from a human donor in good health (CMV status not recorded). Some clones in this sample may be carry-over from other donors' samples.

The chain uses TRBV12-3 or TRBV12-4 and TRBJ2-5, with a possible D match to TRBD2 (5 bases). Trimming shortened V by 6 bases and J by 5 bases, and 13 bases separated the two germline ends. This CDR3 has 13 residues. In DNA, the CDR3 is TGTGCCAGCAGCGCGGGCGTTCGGGAGACCCAGTACTTC. Translation gives CASSAGVRETQYF.

CDR3 in amino acids: CASSRRQGLYNEQFF. As DNA, the CDR3 is TGTGCCAGCAGCCGCAGACAGGGGCTCTACAATGAGCAGTTCTTC. This rearrangement joins TRBV5-6 to TRBJ2-1; 8 bases fit TRBD1. V was pared by 4 bases and J by 3 bases, with 6 bases of the junction left unmatched. CDR1 SGHDT and CDR2 YYEEEE come from the germline V gene. The CDR3 has 15 amino acids.

This clonotype occurred a few times. The rearrangement uses TRBV12-3 or TRBV12-4 and TRBJ2-7; 8 nucleotides agree with TRBD2. V lost 3 bases, J lost 4 bases, and 8 bases stayed unmatched. The CDR3 runs 15 residues. CDR3 sequence: CASSFPPGGFYEQYF. For the CDR3, the DNA is TGTGCCAGCAGTTTCCCCCCGGGGGGGTTTTACGAGCAGTACTTC.

In this sample, this clonotype turned up a few times. The rearrangement uses TRBV6-1 and TRBJ1-5; D gene ambiguous. The germline V and J ends were trimmed by 8 bases and 7 bases, with 15 bases remaining between them. The CDR3 is made up of 13 amino acids. Germline lookup yields CDR1 MNHNS and CDR2 SASEGT. The CDR3 loop is CASFESSGQPQHF. The CDR3 DNA follows: TGTGCCAGCTTTGAAAGTTCTGGGCAGCCCCAGCATTTT.

In its sample, this clonotype was seen a few times. The chain joins TRBV7-2 to TRBJ1-6; 7 bases map to TRBD1. The germline CDR1 and CDR2 sequences are SGHTA and FQGNSA. The CDR3 covers 16 residues. V trimming: 5 bases; J trimming: 9 bases; junction bases outside the gene matches: 13. The CDR3: CASSPRNYRGGSPLHF. In DNA form, the CDR3 reads TGTGCCAGCAGCCCCCGAAATTACAGGGGCGGTTCACCCCTCCACTTT.

V and J are TRBV7-4 and TRBJ2-7; D may be TRBD2 (5 bases). V lost 0 bases and J 0 bases, leaving 15 bases between the germline ends. There are 17 residues in the CDR3. Germline V gene sequence: CDR1 SGHVT, CDR2 SQSDAQ. CDR3 sequence reads: CASSLAKALGVSYEQYF. The CDR3 bases are TGTGCCAGCAGCTTAGCGAAGGCGTTGGGAGTCTCCTACGAGCAGTACTTC.

This rearrangement joins TRBV29-1 to TRBJ1-1; D gene unclear. Germline lookup yields CDR1 SQVTM and CDR2 ANQGSEA. This CDR3 is 13 amino acids long. The V end lost 6 bases, the J end lost 0 bases, and 11 bases lay between the germline ends. The CDR3 sequence: CSVSDIMNTEAFF. DNA for the CDR3: TGCAGCGTGTCAGACATTATGAACACTGAAGCTTTCTTT.

This clonotype was seen at least ten times. The chain recombines TRBV7-9 with TRBJ1-1; D is unclear. Germline CDR1 and CDR2: SEHNR and FQNEAQ (reference sequence). This CDR3 is built from 13 residues. The germline V and J ends were trimmed by 5 bases and 0 bases, with 7 bases remaining between them. The CDR3 protein is CASSPDLNTEAFF. In DNA form, the CDR3 reads TGTGCCAGCAGCCCTGACCTGAACACTGAAGCTTTCTTT. The full variable domain, in which reference TRBV7-9 and TRBJ1-1 provide the parts outside the CDR3, is DTGVSQNPRHKITKRGQNVTFRCDPISEHNRLYWYRQTLGQGPEFLTYFQNEAQLEKSRLLSDRFSAERPKGSFSTLEIQRTEQGDSAMYLCASSPDLNTEAFFGQGTRLTVV.

There are many counts of this clonotype. The chain recombines TRBV7-6 with TRBJ1-6; no firm D call. V lost 2 bases to trimming and J lost 4 bases, with 0 bases between them. CDR1 and CDR2 from the germline V gene are SGHVS and FNYEAQ. The CDR3 runs 12 residues. The CDR3 coding sequence is TGTGCCAGCAGCTTATATAATTCACCCCTCCACTTT. Translating it yields CASSLYNSPLHF.

The chain joins TRBV7-2 to TRBJ2-1, with D uncertain. This CDR3 has 14 residues. V gave up 3 bases and J gave up 4 bases, with 10 bases separating them. The germline gives CDR1 SGHTA, CDR2 FQGNSA. CDR3: CASSFIHLYNEQFF. CDR3 DNA sequence: TGTGCCAGCAGCTTTATACATCTATACAATGAGCAGTTCTTC.

This chain joins TRBV2 and TRBJ2-7, with TRBD1 matching over 7 bases. This CDR3 is 14 amino acids long. V shed 6 bases, J shed 6 bases, and the junction held 11 bases outside the gene matches. Germline assignment: CDR1 SNHLY and CDR2 FYNNEI. CDR3 amino acids: CASRKGAGVFEQYF. The CDR3 DNA reads as TGTGCCAGCAGGAAGGGGGCAGGGGTCTTCGAGCAGTACTTC. The whole variable domain, remainder taken from reference TRBV2 and TRBJ2-7, is EPEVTQTPSHQVTQMGQEVILRCVPISNHLYFYWYRQILGQKVEFLVSFYNNEISEKSEIFDDQFSVERPDGSNFTLKIRSTKLEDSAMYFCASRKGAGVFEQYFGPGTRLTVT.

There are a few counts of this clonotype. The chain recombines TRBV7-9 with TRBJ2-1; D uncertain. This CDR3 region has 13 residues. V was pared by 5 bases and J by 10 bases, with 15 bases between. Germline lookup yields CDR1 SEHNR and CDR2 FQNEAQ (reference sequence). CDR3 in amino acids: CASSPPGSREQFF. The DNA of the CDR3 is TGTGCCAGCAGCCCCCCGGGTAGTCGAGAGCAGTTCTTC.

This chain connects TRBV6-7 to TRBJ2-1, with a tentative D call TRBD2 (5 bases). TRBV6-7 counts as an open reading frame of uncertain function. The CDR3 is 13 amino acids. V was shortened by 4 bases and J by 10 bases, with 14 bases between the two germline ends. The CDR3: CASSSPGLREQFF. The CDR3 DNA sequence: TGTGCCAGCAGTTCGCCAGGACTCCGGGAGCAGTTCTTC.

This clonotype was observed a single time. The chain is built from TRBV18 and TRBJ2-1, with 13 bases aligning to TRBD2. Germline CDR1 and CDR2: KGHSH and LQKENI. After removal of 3 bases from V and 5 bases from J, the junction contained 4 bases not matched to a gene. This CDR3 is 16 amino acids long. The DNA of the CDR3 is TGTGCCAGCTCACCGGGGACTAGCGGGGCCAACAATGAGCAGTTCTTC. Encoded protein: CASSPGTSGANNEQFF.

The chain is built from TRBV10-3 and TRBJ1-1; possible D gene TRBD1, 6 bases. With 0 bases removed from V and 4 bases from J, the gap between germline ends came to 9 bases. CDR3 length equals 14 residues. CDR1 is ENHRY, CDR2 SYGVKD, per germline. The CDR3 protein is CAISESEGGTEAFF. Here the CDR3 DNA reads TGTGCCATCAGTGAGTCAGAGGGGGGCACTGAAGCTTTCTTT.

In this sample, this clonotype turned up a few times. This sequence joins TRBV12-3 or TRBV12-4 and TRBJ2-2, with D hard to call. Deletions cut 6 bases from V and 7 bases from J, with 12 bases between. The CDR3 is 13 residues long. The CDR3 loop is CASRYLWDGELFF. Here the CDR3 DNA reads TGTGCCAGCAGATATCTATGGGACGGGGAGCTGTTTTTT.

The V call is TRBV2, the J call TRBJ1-1; D is unresolved. The germline V gene has CDR1 SNHLY and CDR2 FYNNEI. The V end was cut by 7 bases, the J end by 0 bases, with 9 bases between. The CDR3 totals 13 residues. The CDR3 DNA is TGTGCCAGCAAACGGCGGGTGAACACTGAAGCTTTCTTT. This translates into CASKRRVNTEAFF.

The gene calls are TRBV4-2 and TRBJ1-2; D is perhaps TRBD1 (5 bases). The ends were cut back, 0 bases at V and 5 bases at J, with 7 bases in the middle. CDR1 and CDR2 (germline): LGHNA, YNFKEQ. The CDR3 has 13 residues. The CDR3 loop is CASSQEQGYGYTF. The CDR3 region has the DNA TGTGCCAGCAGCCAAGAGCAGGGATATGGCTACACCTTC.

This clonotype was seen a handful of times. The chain couples TRBV7-2 to TRBJ2-5; TRBD2 is a possible D gene (6 bases). The CDR3 spans 14 residues. Germline V gene sequence: CDR1 SGHTA, CDR2 FQGNSA. The germline V and J ends were trimmed by 5 bases and 2 bases, with 12 bases remaining between them. CDR3 amino acids: CASSRDSRQETQYF. The CDR3 bases are TGTGCCAGCAGCCGGGACTCCCGACAAGAGACCCAGTACTTC.

In this sample, this clonotype turned up a few times. The genes are TRBV7-2 and TRBJ2-3, with 7 bases aligning to TRBD2. The V and J ends lost 5 bases and 4 bases, in that order; junction bases with no gene match: 12. The CDR3 spans 16 residues. Looked up from germline, CDR1 is SGHTA and CDR2 is FQGNSA. The CDR3 DNA reads TGTGCCAGCAGCATAAGCGGGACCCCCCTGGCAGATACGCAGTATTTT. It is translated as CASSISGTPLADTQYF.